These 12 T cell receptor beta chains were all obtained from the same sample, sequenced in a study of identical twins. In TCRdb, the 5' RACE reads were re-called with MiXCR into one record per CDR3 protein. The sample has about 890,000 distinct CDR3 sequences, roughly an eighth seen once. This same sample was also taken into another study, of yellow fever vaccine responses in identical twins.

What was sequenced was PBMCs. The receptors derive from a young woman in good health.

This clonotype occurred a few times. The chain employs TRBV7-6 and TRBJ1-4; TRBD1 might be the D (5 bases). CDR1 is SGHVS, CDR2 FNYEAQ, per germline. CDR3 size: 15 residues. V was shortened by 1 base and J by 2 bases, with 8 bases between the two germline ends. CDR3 region: CASSLVGETNEKLFF. In DNA form, the CDR3 reads TGTGCCAGCAGCTTAGTGGGGGAGACTAATGAAAAACTGTTTTTT.

Here the CDR3 DNA reads TGCGCTCCGGGACAGGGAAGCACAGATACGCAGTATTTT. Protein sequence: CAPGQGSTDTQYF. The chain carries TRBV21-1 and TRBJ2-3; TRBD1 is the table's D call, not checked against the DNA. TRBV21-1 is reported as a pseudogene. This CDR3 has 13 residues.

This chain links TRBV12-3 or TRBV12-4 with TRBJ1-2; 11 bases are shared with TRBD1. The CDR3 has 16 residues. Trimming at V came to 4 bases and at J to 4 bases, leaving 8 bases not matched to a gene. The CDR3 region has the DNA TGTGCCAGCAGTTCCGTGGACAGGGGGCTCCGCTATGGCTACACCTTC. It specifies CASSSVDRGLRYGYTF.

The gene calls are TRBV20-1 and TRBJ1-1, with D possibly TRBD1 on 5 matching bases. The CDR3 consists of 13 residues. The V and J ends lost 5 bases and 4 bases respectively, with 14 bases between them. In germline, CDR1 is DFQATT, CDR2 SNEGSKA (reference sequence). CDR3 in amino acids: CSAGRVGGTEAFF. CDR3 bases: TGCAGTGCTGGCCGTGTTGGGGGCACTGAAGCTTTCTTT.

The J gene is TRBJ1-1, the V gene TRBV5-1; D might be TRBD1 (5 bases). V gave up 4 bases and J gave up 2 bases, with 12 bases separating them. The CDR3 is 14 residues long. Germline CDR1 SGHRS, CDR2 YFSETQ. DNA of the CDR3: TGCGCCAGCAGCAACCCGGGACGTAACACTGAAGCTTTCTTT. Amino acids: CASSNPGRNTEAFF.

This chain joins TRBV20-1 and TRBJ2-3; D is unresolved. The CDR3 has 15 residues. From germline, CDR1 is DFQATT and CDR2 SNEGSKA (reference sequence). V dropped 3 bases and J dropped 1 base, with 14 bases sitting between them. CDR3: CSARLSTVGTDTQYF. CDR3 in DNA: TGCAGTGCTAGGCTAAGCACCGTCGGCACAGATACGCAGTATTTT.

The table lists this clonotype with a few counts. V gene TRBV4-1 combines with J gene TRBJ2-1; no clear D. Germline-derived CDR1 and CDR2 are MGHRA and YSYEKL. The CDR3 is 15 residues long. V was pared by 0 bases and J by 5 bases, with 11 bases between. The DNA for the CDR3 is TGCGCCAGCAGCCAAGATCTTTGGGGAAACAATGAGCAGTTCTTC. Translated: CASSQDLWGNNEQFF.

Ten or more counts support this clonotype. The chain is built from TRBV6-5 and TRBJ1-3; possibly TRBD1 for D (6 bases). Deletions cut 0 bases from V and 0 bases from J, with 9 bases between. This CDR3 comprises 16 residues. The germline gives CDR1 MNHEY, CDR2 SVGAGI. CDR3 bases: TGTGCCAGCAGTTACTCCGTAGGGGGCTCTGGAAACACCATATATTTT. Translating it yields CASSYSVGGSGNTIYF.

The rearrangement uses TRBV28 and TRBJ2-3; a possible D gene is TRBD1 (6 bases). CDR3 length: 14 amino acids. Trimming pared 1 base from V and 4 bases from J, leaving 9 bases between. Germline assignment: CDR1 MDHEN and CDR2 SYDVKM. DNA for the CDR3: TGTGCCAGCAGTTTATTGGGGGCTGCAGATACGCAGTATTTT. It specifies CASSLLGAADTQYF.

This clonotype has more than one count but fewer than ten. The chain uses TRBV25-1 and TRBJ2-7; D may correspond to TRBD1 or TRBD2 (6 bases each). V dropped 3 bases and J dropped 3 bases, with 24 bases sitting between them. The CDR3 loop spans 18 amino acids. Germline loops: CDR1 MGHDK, CDR2 SYGVNS. CDR3 sequence reads: CASSDSGGPVGLIYEQYV. The CDR3 DNA follows: TGTGCCAGCAGTGATTCCGGGGGCCCCGTCGGACTGATCTACGAGCAGTACGTC.

Only a few counts were recorded for this clonotype. The chain employs TRBV20-1 and TRBJ2-7; D is unresolved. Germline lookup yields CDR1 DFQATT and CDR2 SNEGSKA (reference sequence). There are 14 residues in the CDR3. Trimming pared 0 bases from V and 3 bases from J, leaving 12 bases between. Here the CDR3 DNA reads TGCAGTGCTAGAGACATCCCTGAAGACTACGAGCAGTACGTC. It translates to CSARDIPEDYEQYV.

This clonotype was observed a few times. V usage is TRBV11-2 and J usage is TRBJ2-1, with D possibly TRBD1 on 5 matching bases. The CDR3 contains 12 residues. Trimming took 5 bases from V and 13 from J, leaving 15 bases between them. The germline CDR1 and CDR2 sequences are SGHAT and FQNNGV. CDR3 region: CASSPVGQGQFF. DNA of the CDR3: TGTGCCAGCAGCCCGGTCGGGCAGGGACAGTTCTTC. Variable domain in full (rest from reference TRBV11-2 and TRBJ2-1): EAGVAQSPRYKIIEKRQSVAFWCNPISGHATLYWYQQILGQGPKLLIQFQNNGVVDDSQLPKDRFSAERLKGVDSTLKIQPAKLEDSAVYLCASSPVGQGQFFGPGTRLTVL.